The entry below gives a single T cell receptor beta chain sequence along with its context. These data come from a study of cytomegalovirus exposure and HLA in healthy donors. Primers: 60 Vbeta forward and 13 Jbeta reverse. Assay used: immunoSEQ multiplex PCR; TCRdb lists only in-frame clones, some missing. Seen here are 250,000 to 350,000 clones, roughly 80% observed once, and the top ten hold about 0.28%. This CDR3 has 15 amino acids. The germline CDR1 and CDR2 sequences are MNHEY and SMNVEV (reference sequence). J was trimmed by 5 bases and V by 1 base; bases with no gene match: 8. The genes are TRBV27 and TRBJ2-7; 7 bases map to TRBD2. Sequences were obtained from PBMCs. The clonotype comes from a girl aged 2 to 9 in good health and CMV-seronegative. CDR3 region: CASSLLRGSKDEQYF. The CDR3, as DNA: TGTGCCAGCAGTTTATTACGCGGGAGTAAAGACGAGCAGTACTTC.